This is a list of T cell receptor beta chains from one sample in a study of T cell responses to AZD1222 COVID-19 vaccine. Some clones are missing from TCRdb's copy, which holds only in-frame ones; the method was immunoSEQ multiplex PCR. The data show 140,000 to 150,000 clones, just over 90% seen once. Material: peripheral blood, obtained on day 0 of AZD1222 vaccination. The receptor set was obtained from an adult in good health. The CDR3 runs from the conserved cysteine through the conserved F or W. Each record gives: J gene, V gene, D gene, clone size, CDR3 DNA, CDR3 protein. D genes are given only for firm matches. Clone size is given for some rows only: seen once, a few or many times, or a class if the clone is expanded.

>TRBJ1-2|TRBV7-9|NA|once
TGTGCCAGCAGCGCTCCGAACAATTTATATGGCTACACCTTC
CASSAPNNLYGYTF
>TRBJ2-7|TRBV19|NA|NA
TGTGCCAGTAGGAAGACAGGTGTCTCCTACGAGCAGTACTTC
CASRKTGVSYEQYF
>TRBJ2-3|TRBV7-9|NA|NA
TGTGCCAGCAGCTTAGCCCGAGACGGCGAACACCTCCCTCCGGGTACGCAGTATTTT
CASSLARDGEHLPPGTQYF
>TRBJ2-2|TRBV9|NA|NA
TGTGCCAGCACGGTCGGACAAACGAACACCGGGGAGCTGTTTTTT
CASTVGQTNTGELFF
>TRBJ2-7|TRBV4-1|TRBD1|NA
TGCGCCAGCAGCCCTAGGACAGGGGACGAGCAGTACTTC
CASSPRTGDEQYF
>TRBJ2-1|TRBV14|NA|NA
TGTGCCAGCAGCCAAGGGGGCCGGACGGATGAGCAGTTCTTC
CASSQGGRTDEQFF
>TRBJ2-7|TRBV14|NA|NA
TGTGCCAGCAGCCAAGTCCTTTTCAACGAGCAGTACTTC
CASSQVLFNEQYF
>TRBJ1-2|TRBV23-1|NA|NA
TGCGCCAGCAGTCAATCGAAAGTGAGGGCAGGGACGAATGGCTACACCTTC
CASSQSKVRAGTNGYTF
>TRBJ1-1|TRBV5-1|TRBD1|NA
TGCGCCAGCGGTGTCGAGGGGGCTAGGAACACTGAAGCTTTCTTT
CASGVEGARNTEAFF
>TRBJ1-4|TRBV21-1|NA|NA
TGTGCCAGCAACCAACAGGGGGCTGGAAAACTGTTTTTT
CASNQQGAGKLFF
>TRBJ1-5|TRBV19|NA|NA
TGTGCCAGTAGCCTATTTGGGCCCCAGCATTTT
CASSLFGPQHF
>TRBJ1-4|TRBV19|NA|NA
TGTGCCAGTAAAGGGCACACTTATGAAAAACTGTTTTTT
CASKGHTYEKLFF
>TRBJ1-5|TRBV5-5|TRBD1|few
TGTGCCAGCAGCTTGGTTGCGACAGGGCGGCAGCCCCAGCATTTT
CASSLVATGRQPQHF
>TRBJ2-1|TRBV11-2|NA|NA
TGTGCCAGCAGCTTAGATTTCATAGCGAGACCCTACAATGAGCAGTTCTTC
CASSLDFIARPYNEQFF
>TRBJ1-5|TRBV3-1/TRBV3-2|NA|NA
TGTGCCAGCAGCCGAAACAGGGGCAATCAGCCCCAGCATTTT
CASSRNRGNQPQHF
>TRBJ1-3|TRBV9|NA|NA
TGTGCCAGCAGCGCAATGACTTCTGGAAACACCATATATTTT
CASSAMTSGNTIYF
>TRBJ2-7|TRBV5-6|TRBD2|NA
TGTGCCAGCAGCTTGGTACGACTAGCGGGGGGGCCTGGTGAGCAGTACTTC
CASSLVRLAGGPGEQYF
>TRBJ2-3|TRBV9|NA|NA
TGTGCCAGCAGCGACGGGACCATCGTGGCAGATACGCAGTATTTT
CASSDGTIVADTQYF
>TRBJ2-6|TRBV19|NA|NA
TGTGCCAGTAGTATACTCCGAGAGAGCTCTGGGGCCAACGTCCTGACTTTC
CASSILRESSGANVLTF
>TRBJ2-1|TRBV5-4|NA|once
TGTGCCAGCAGCTTATCACTCTCCTACAATGAGCAGTTCTTC
CASSLSLSYNEQFF
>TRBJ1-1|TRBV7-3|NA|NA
TGTGCCAGCAGCTTAAACAGAGTGAACACTGAAGCTTTCTTT
CASSLNRVNTEAFF
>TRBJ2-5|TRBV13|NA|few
TGTGCCAGCAGCCAGCGGACAGCCACCAAAGAGACCCAGTACTTC
CASSQRTATKETQYF
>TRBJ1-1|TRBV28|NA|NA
TGTGCCAGCAGTTTGGTTGTTGGGGTAGGCACTGAAGCTTTCTTT
CASSLVVGVGTEAFF